Included here is one TCR beta chain sequence, with context. The antigen is not known. Germline V CDR1 and CDR2: WSHSY, SAAADI. CDR3 size: 15 residues. V was pared by 0 bases and J by 2 bases, with 11 bases between. Only CD45RO-negative cells positively selected for CCR7 counted as naive CD8 cells, so terminally differentiated effector memory CD45RA+ cells were excluded. The data originate from a study of shared clonotypes between healthy human individuals. Whole-study context: Three plates were used per donor for CD4 naive, three for CD4 memory, two for CD8 naive and one for CD8 memory. Notes on the study in general: Generally, naive subsets (rather than memory subsets) showed larger estimated richness.

Deep-level assay runs were performed. Sequencing was performed with immunoSEQ multiplex PCR; in TCRdb, only in-frame clones are kept and a portion is missing. The table has fewer than 1 million clones, about 96% seen once. V gene TRBV10-2 combines with J gene TRBJ2-7; tentative D call: TRBD2 (6 bases). The sequence was collected from a man younger than 40 in good health. Material for sequencing was naive CD8+ T cells sorted from blood. The CDR3 DNA reads TGCGCCAGCAGTGAGTCGCGGGGCCCAACCTACGAGCAGTACTTC. Residues: CASSESRGPTYEQYF.